A selection of T cell receptor beta chains follows, all from one sample in a study of CD8+ T cells in alopecia areata. Clones were read by immunoSEQ multiplex PCR, and TCRdb kept only the in-frame ones, dropping some. The table has 100,000 to 150,000 clones, roughly 61% seen once. Sequences were derived from CD4+ T cells sorted from blood, sampled at week 0. These receptors all come from a human donor with alopecia areata. Both conserved end residues are part of each CDR3. A D gene is named only where the DNA matches it firmly. Expanded clones get a size class; other rows say once, few or many, or leave the size out.

-,TRBJ2-5,TRBV11-2,TRBD2,TGTGCCAGCAGCCCCAGACTAGCGATCGGAGAGACCCAGTACTTC,CASSPRLAIGETQYF
-,TRBJ1-4,TRBV25-1,TRBD1,TGTGCCAGCAGTCTCCGGACAGGGGGAGGGGAAAAACTGTTTTTT,CASSLRTGGGEKLFF
-,TRBJ1-2,TRBV28,TRBD1,TGTGCCAGCAGTTCTTCCTCGGGACAGGGTTTGGGCTACACCTTC,CASSSSSGQGLGYTF
-,TRBJ2-5,TRBV7-8,-,TGTGCCAGCAGCTTAGCCATCCAAGAGACCCAGTACTTC,CASSLAIQETQYF
-,TRBJ2-7,TRBV11-1,-,TGTGCCAGCAGCCCTTCCGGATACGAGCAGTACTTC,CASSPSGYEQYF
-,TRBJ2-5,TRBV5-1,-,TGCGCCAGCAGCCCGACAGTGTCTTCGGAGACCCAGTACTTC,CASSPTVSSETQYF
-,TRBJ2-2,TRBV4-3,-,TGCGCCAGCAGCCAAAAACAGACCGGGGAGCTGTTTTTT,CASSQKQTGELFF
-,TRBJ1-1,TRBV18,-,TGTGCCAGCTCACCACTCGCGGACGGAGCCACTGAAGCTTTCTTT,CASSPLADGATEAFF
-,TRBJ2-4,TRBV7-9,-,TGTGCCAGCAGCTTACCCTCGACAGGAAACATTCAGTACTTC,CASSLPSTGNIQYF
few,TRBJ2-7,TRBV9,-,TGTGCCAGCAGCGTAGCTGACGACTACTATTACGAGCAGTACTTC,CASSVADDYYYEQYF
-,TRBJ1-1,TRBV5-1,-,TGCGCCAGCAGCTTGGTTGTCAGGGGATCCACTGAAGCTTTCTTT,CASSLVVRGSTEAFF
-,TRBJ2-7,TRBV6-5,-,TGTGCCAGCAGTTACTCAGTGAAGGCCTACGAGCAGTACTTC,CASSYSVKAYEQYF
-,TRBJ2-3,TRBV29-1,TRBD2,TGCAGCGTGGCGACTAGCGGGGGGTTCTCAGATACGCAGTATTTT,CSVATSGGFSDTQYF
-,TRBJ1-5,TRBV7-2,TRBD1,TGTGCCAGCAGCCCCCCAGGGGGCGCAGGTCAGCCCCAGCATTTT,CASSPPGGAGQPQHF
-,TRBJ2-7,TRBV27,-,TGTGCCAGCAGTCCCAGAAGGAGGGGCTCCTACGAGCAGTACTTC,CASSPRRRGSYEQYF
-,TRBJ2-6,TRBV7-6,-,TGTGCCAGCAGCTTGACATCTTACAACGCTGGGGCCAACGTCCTGACTTTC,CASSLTSYNAGANVLTF
-,TRBJ2-1,TRBV2,-,TGTGCCAGCAGGGGGAACAATGAGCAGTTCTTC,CASRGNNEQFF
-,TRBJ2-5,TRBV7-2,-,TGTGCCAGCAGCTTAGGGTTGCGGGGCCTGGGGGAGACCCAGTACTTC,CASSLGLRGLGETQYF
-,TRBJ2-7,TRBV28,-,TGTGCCAGCGGATCCCTGGGAGGAATTTCCTACGAGCAGTACTTC,CASGSLGGISYEQYF
-,TRBJ2-7,TRBV5-1,-,TGCGCCAGCAGCCCATCCCTGACCTACGAGCAGTACTTC,CASSPSLTYEQYF
few,TRBJ1-1,TRBV7-9,-,TGTGCCAGCAGCCAGACGGCTAACACTGAAGCTTTCTTT,CASSQTANTEAFF
few,TRBJ2-1,TRBV4-2,TRBD2,TGTGCCAGCAGCCAAGATCTAACTAGCGGGGGGGTTATTATGTATGAGCAGTTCTTC,CASSQDLTSGGVIMYEQFF
few,TRBJ2-2,TRBV7-2,-,TGTGCCAGCAGCCGTTCGAACACCGGGGAGCTGTTTTTT,CASSRSNTGELFF
-,TRBJ2-5,TRBV2,-,TGTGCCAGCAGTCCCTTCACAGACAGGGAGACCCAGTACTTC,CASSPFTDRETQYF
-,TRBJ2-4,TRBV5-1,-,TGCGCCAGCAGCTTGGATAGGAAGAGTGTGGTTCAGTACTTC,CASSLDRKSVVQYF
-,TRBJ2-7,TRBV28,-,TGTGCCAGCAGTTTCCGGGGGCGCGGGCTGTTCTTC,CASSFRGRGLFF
-,TRBJ2-7,TRBV6-5,-,TGTGCCAGCAGCCGAGACAGCTACGAGCAGTACTTC,CASSRDSYEQYF
-,TRBJ2-7,TRBV19,-,TGTGCCACCGGCCGGGACGGGTCCTACGAGCAGTACTTC,CATGRDGSYEQYF
-,TRBJ2-3,TRBV6-1,-,TGTGCCAGCAGGGACAACTCCGATACGCAGTATTTT,CASRDNSDTQYF
few,TRBJ2-3,TRBV6-1,TRBD1,TGTGCCAGCAGTGAAGACAGGGGGCGCAACACCTTT,CASSEDRGRNTF
-,TRBJ2-7,TRBV23-1,-,TGCGCCAGCACCCCCTACGAGCAGTACTTC,CASTPYEQYF
-,TRBJ2-1,TRBV2,TRBD2,TGTGCCAGCAGTGAGGGAGGGGCGTTCTTC,CASSEGGAFF
-,TRBJ2-1,TRBV11-3,-,TGTGCCAGCAGCTTAGAGGGGAATGAGCAGTTCTTC,CASSLEGNEQFF
-,TRBJ2-1,TRBV10-3,TRBD2,TGTGCCATCAGTGAATCCCTAGCGGGAGGGCGGGAGCAGTTCTTC,CAISESLAGGREQFF
-,TRBJ2-5,TRBV7-2,TRBD2,TGTGCCAGCAGCTTAATGCTTAGCGGGGGGCAAGAGACCCAGTACTTC,CASSLMLSGGQETQYF
-,TRBJ1-1,TRBV7-8,TRBD1,TGTGCCAGCAGCCTAGGGGGCAGGGGCACTGAAGCTTTCTTT,CASSLGGRGTEAFF